This T cell receptor beta chain derives from a study of blood T cells in healthy people across ages. Through a sample-barcoded 5' primer and a J-beta primer mix, a second PCR was run for roughly 6 to 11 cycles. Tags on each cDNA molecule came from a template-switch adaptor with 12 random nucleotides. Using its own MiXCR run on the 5' RACE reads, TCRdb lists one record per CDR3 protein. Of about 840,000 distinct CDR3 sequences in the sample, under 35% were seen once. There are a few counts of this clonotype. Its ends do not fully match the called genes, so a read error is possible. There are 17 residues in the CDR3. Germline CDR1 is SGHVS and CDR2 is FNYEAQ. These data also featured in a second study, about T cells of mothers and their children. That paper notes: Regardless of relatedness, pairs show thymic selection shaping TCR recombination output in a similar manner. Slightly higher overlap, not significant, was seen in related mother-child pairs than in unrelated pairs.

The material sequenced was blood. The chain combines TRBV7-6 with TRBJ2-3; 9 nucleotides line up with TRBD2. This receptor was obtained from a woman in her thirties or forties in good health. This CDR3 is CASRLQGAGGTTGTQYF. CDR3 nucleotides: TGTGCCAGCAGACTGCAGGGAGCGGGGGGAACCACAGGTACGCAGTATTTT.